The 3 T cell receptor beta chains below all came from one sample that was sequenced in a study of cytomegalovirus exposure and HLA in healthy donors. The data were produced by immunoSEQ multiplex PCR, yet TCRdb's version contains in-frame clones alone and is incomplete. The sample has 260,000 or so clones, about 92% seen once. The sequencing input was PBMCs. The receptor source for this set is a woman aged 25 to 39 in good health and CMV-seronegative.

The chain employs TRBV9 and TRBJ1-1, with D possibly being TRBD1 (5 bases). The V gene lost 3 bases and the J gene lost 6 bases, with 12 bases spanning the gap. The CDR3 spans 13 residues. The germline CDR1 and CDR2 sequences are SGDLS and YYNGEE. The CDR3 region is CASSATQGPEAFF. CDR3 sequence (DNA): TGTGCCAGCAGCGCTACCCAGGGTCCTGAAGCTTTCTTT. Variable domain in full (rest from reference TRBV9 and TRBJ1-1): DSGVTQTPKHLITATGQRVTLRCSPRSGDLSVYWYQQSLDQGLQFLIQYYNGEERAKGNILERFSAQQFPDLHSELNLSSLELGDSALYFCASSATQGPEAFFGQGTRLTVV.

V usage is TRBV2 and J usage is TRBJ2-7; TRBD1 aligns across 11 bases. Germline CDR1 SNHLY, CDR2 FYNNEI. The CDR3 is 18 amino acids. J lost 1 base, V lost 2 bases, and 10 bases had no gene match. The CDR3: CASSEMDRGRDFSYEQYF. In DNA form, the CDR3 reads TGTGCCAGCAGTGAAATGGACAGGGGGCGGGATTTTTCCTACGAGCAGTACTTC.

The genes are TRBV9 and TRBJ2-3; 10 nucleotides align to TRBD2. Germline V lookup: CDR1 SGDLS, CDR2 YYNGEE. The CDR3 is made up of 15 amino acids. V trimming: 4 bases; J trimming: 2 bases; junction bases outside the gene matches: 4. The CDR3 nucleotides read TGTGCCAGCAGCCTCGGGACTAGCGACACAGATACGCAGTATTTT. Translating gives CASSLGTSDTDTQYF.